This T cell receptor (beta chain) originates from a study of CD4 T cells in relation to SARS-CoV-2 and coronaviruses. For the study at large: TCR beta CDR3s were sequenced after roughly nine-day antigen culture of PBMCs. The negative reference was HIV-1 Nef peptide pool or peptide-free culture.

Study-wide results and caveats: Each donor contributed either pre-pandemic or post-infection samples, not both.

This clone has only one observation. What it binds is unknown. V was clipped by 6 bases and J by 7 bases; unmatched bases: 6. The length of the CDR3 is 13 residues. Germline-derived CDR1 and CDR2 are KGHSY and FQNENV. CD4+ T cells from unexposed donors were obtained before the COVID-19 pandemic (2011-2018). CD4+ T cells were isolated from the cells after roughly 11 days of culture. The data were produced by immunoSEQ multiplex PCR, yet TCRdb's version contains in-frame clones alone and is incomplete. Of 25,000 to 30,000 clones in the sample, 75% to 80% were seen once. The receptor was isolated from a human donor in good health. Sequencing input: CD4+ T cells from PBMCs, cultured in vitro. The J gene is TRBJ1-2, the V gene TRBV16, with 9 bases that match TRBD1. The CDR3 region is CASRPQGATGYTF. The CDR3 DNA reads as TGTGCCAGCAGACCACAGGGGGCGACTGGCTACACCTTC.